This T cell receptor (beta chain) is drawn from a study of CD8 T cells in Susac syndrome. Germline values: CDR1 KGHDR, CDR2 SFDVKD. This CDR3 is built from 15 residues. V was pared by 5 bases and J by 2 bases, with 9 bases between. While serving as controls, healthy donors were matched for age and sex. Bulk CD8+ and CD4+ cells came from magnetic negative isolation; CD8+ TEMRA by FACS. Random-hexamer reverse transcription was applied to roughly 0.5 to 1 ug RNA. Amplification of the TCR beta CDR3 was carried out by immunoSEQ multiplex PCR, which spanned a total of 54 Vbeta and 13 Jbeta segments. TCRdb analysed the immunoSEQ multiplex PCR reads with MiXCR anew, one entry per CDR3 protein. In the table there are about 190,000 distinct CDR3 sequences, roughly 96% of which are singletons.

The chain links TRBV24-1 to TRBJ2-6; maybe TRBD1 (6 bases). This clonotype was obtained from a human donor in good health. Sequencing was done on a sample of CD4+ T cells from PBMCs. The CDR3, as DNA: TGTGCCACCAGTGCCTCAGGGGCTGGGGCCAACGTCCTGACTTTC. This gives the protein CATSASGAGANVLTF.